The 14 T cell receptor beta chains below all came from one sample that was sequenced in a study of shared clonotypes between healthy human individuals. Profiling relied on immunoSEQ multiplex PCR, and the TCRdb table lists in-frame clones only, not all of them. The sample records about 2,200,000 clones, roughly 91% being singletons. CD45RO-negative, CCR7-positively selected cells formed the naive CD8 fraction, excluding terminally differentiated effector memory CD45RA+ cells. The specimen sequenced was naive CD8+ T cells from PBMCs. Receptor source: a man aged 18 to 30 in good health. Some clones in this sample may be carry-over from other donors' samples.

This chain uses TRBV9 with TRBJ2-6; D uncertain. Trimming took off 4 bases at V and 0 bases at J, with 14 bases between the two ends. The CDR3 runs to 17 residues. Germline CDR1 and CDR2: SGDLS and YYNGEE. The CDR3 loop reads CASSPYPSLSGANVLTF. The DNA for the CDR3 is TGTGCCAGCAGCCCATACCCCAGCCTCTCTGGGGCCAACGTCCTGACTTTC.

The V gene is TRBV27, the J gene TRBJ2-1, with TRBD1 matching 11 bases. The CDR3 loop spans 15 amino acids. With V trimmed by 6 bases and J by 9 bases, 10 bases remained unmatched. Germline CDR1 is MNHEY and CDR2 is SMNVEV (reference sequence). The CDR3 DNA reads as TGTGCCAGCAGGATCCGGGACAGGGGGTCACCTGAGCAGTTCTTC. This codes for CASRIRDRGSPEQFF.

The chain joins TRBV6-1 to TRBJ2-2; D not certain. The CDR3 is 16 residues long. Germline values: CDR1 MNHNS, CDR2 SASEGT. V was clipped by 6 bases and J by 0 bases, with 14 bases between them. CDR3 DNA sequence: TGTGCCAGCAGCGAACTGGGGTTAACGAACACCGGGGAGCTGTTTTTT. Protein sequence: CASSELGLTNTGELFF.

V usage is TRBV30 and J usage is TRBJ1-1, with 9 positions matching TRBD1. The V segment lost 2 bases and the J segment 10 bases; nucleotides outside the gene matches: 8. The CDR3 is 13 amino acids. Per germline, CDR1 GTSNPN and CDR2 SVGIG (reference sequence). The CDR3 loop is CAWSYGTGKAAFF. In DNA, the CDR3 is TGTGCCTGGAGTTATGGGACAGGGAAGGCAGCTTTCTTT. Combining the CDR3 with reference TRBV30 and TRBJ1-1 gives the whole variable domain SQTIHQWPATLVQPVGSPLSLECTVEGTSNPNLYWYRQAAGRGLQLLFYSVGIGQISSEVPQNLSASRPQDRQFILSSKKLLLSDSGFYLCAWSYGTGKAAFFGQGTRLTVV.

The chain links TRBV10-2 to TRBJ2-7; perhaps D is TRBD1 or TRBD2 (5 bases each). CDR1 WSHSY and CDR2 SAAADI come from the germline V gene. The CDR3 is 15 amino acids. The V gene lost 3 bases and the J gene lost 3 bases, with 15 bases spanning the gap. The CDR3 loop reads CASSERDVRLYEQYF. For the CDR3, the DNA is TGCGCCAGCAGTGAAAGGGACGTACGACTCTACGAGCAGTACTTC.

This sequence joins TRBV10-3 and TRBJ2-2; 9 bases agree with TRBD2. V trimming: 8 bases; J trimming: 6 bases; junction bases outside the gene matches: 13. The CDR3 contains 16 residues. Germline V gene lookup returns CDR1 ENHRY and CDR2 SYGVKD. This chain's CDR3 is CAIGKGLAGNPGELFF. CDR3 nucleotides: TGTGCCATCGGAAAGGGGCTAGCGGGAAATCCCGGGGAGCTGTTTTTT.

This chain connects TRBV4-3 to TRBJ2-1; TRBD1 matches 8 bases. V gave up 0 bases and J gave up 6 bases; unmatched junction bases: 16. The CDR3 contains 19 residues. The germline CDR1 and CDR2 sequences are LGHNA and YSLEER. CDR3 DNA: TGCGCCAGCAGCCAAGATCTACCGGACAGGGACGTTCTTATCAATGAGCAGTTCTTC. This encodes CASSQDLPDRDVLINEQFF.

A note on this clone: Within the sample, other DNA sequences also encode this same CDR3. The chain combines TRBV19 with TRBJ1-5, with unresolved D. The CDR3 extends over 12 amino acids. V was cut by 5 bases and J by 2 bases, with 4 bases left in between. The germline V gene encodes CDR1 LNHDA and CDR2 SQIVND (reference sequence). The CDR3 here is CASSLGNQPQHF. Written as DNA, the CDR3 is TGTGCCAGTAGTCTGGGCAATCAGCCCCAGCATTTT.

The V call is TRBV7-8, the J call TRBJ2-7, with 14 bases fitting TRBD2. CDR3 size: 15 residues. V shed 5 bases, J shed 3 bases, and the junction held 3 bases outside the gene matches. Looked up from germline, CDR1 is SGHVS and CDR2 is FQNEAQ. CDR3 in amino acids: CASSVGLAGGYEQYF. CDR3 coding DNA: TGTGCCAGCAGCGTAGGACTAGCGGGAGGCTACGAGCAGTACTTC.

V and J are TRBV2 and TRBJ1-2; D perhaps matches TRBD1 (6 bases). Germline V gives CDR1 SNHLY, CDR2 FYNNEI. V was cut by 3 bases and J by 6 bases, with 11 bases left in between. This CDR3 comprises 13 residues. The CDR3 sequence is CASSDSRGHGYTF. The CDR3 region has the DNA TGTGCCAGCAGTGACAGCCGGGGGCATGGCTACACCTTC. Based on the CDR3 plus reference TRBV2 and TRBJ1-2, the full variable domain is EPEVTQTPSHQVTQMGQEVILRCVPISNHLYFYWYRQILGQKVEFLVSFYNNEISEKSEIFDDQFSVERPDGSNFTLKIRSTKLEDSAMYFCASSDSRGHGYTFGSGTRLTVV.

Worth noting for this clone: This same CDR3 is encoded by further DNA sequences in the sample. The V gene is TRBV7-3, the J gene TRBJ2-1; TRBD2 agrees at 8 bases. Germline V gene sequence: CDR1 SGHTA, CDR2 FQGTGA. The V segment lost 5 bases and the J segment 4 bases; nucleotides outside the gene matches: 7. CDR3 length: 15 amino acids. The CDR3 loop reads CASSPTSGPYNEQFF. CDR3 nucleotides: TGTGCCAGCAGCCCAACTAGCGGCCCTTACAATGAGCAGTTCTTC. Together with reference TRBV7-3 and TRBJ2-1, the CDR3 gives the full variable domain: GAGVSQTPSNKVTEKGKYVELRCDPISGHTALYWYRQSLGQGPEFLIYFQGTGAADDSGLPNDRFFAVRPEGSVSTLKIQRTERGDSAVYLCASSPTSGPYNEQFFGPGTRLTVL.

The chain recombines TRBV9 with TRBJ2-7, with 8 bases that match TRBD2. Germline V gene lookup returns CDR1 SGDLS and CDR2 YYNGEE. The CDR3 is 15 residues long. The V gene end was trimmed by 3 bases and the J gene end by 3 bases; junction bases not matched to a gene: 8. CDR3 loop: CASSAGGRGGYEQYF. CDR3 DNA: TGTGCCAGCAGCGCGGGGGGGCGCGGGGGCTACGAGCAGTACTTC.

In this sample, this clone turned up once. CDR3 loop: CASSLAGPYNEQFF. CDR3 nucleotides: TGTGCCAGCAGCCTAGCGGGGCCCTACAATGAGCAGTTCTTC. The chain links TRBV14 to TRBJ2-1, with 8 bases that match TRBD2. The CDR3 totals 14 residues. V trimming: 4 bases; J trimming: 2 bases; junction bases outside the gene matches: 1. The germline V gene encodes CDR1 SGHDN and CDR2 FVKESK.

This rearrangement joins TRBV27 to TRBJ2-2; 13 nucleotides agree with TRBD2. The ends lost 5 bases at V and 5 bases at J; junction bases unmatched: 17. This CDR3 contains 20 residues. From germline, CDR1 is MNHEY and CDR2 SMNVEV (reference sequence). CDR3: CASSALGLAGPLGGTGELFF. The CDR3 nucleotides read TGTGCCAGCAGTGCCCTGGGACTAGCGGGACCCCTCGGAGGAACCGGGGAGCTGTTTTTT.